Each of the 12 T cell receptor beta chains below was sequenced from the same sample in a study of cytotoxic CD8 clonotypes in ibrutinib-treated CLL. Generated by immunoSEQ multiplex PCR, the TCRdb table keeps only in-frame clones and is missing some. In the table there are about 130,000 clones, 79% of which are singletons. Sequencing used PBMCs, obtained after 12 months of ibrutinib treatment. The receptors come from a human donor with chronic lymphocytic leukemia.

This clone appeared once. As DNA, the CDR3 is TGTGCCAGCAGTCGGGACTCCACCTACGAGCAGTACTTC. Amino acid sequence: CASSRDSTYEQYF. This chain connects TRBV6-5 to TRBJ2-7; D may be TRBD2 (6 bases). The CDR3 sequence is 13 residues long. Trimming removed 5 bases from V and 2 bases from J, with 10 bases in between. Germline-derived CDR1 and CDR2 are MNHEY and SVGAGI.

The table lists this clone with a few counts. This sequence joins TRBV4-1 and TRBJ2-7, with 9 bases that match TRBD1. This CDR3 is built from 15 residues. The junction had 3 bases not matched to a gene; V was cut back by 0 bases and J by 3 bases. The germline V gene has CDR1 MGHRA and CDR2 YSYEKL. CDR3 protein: CASSQDPGQGYEQYF. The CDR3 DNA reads TGCGCCAGCAGCCAAGATCCGGGACAGGGCTACGAGCAGTACTTC.

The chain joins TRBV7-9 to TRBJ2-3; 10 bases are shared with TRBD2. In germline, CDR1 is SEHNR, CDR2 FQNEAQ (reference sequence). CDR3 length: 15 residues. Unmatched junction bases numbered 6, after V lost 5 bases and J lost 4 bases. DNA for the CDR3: TGTGCCAGCAGCCCTAGCGGGAGTGACTCAGATACGCAGTATTTT. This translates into CASSPSGSDSDTQYF.

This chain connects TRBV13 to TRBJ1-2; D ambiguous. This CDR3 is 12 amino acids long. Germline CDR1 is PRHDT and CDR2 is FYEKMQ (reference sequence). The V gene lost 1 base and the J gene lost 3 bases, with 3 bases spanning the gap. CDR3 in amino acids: CASSLAYYGYTF. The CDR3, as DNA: TGTGCCAGCAGCTTAGCCTACTATGGCTACACCTTC.

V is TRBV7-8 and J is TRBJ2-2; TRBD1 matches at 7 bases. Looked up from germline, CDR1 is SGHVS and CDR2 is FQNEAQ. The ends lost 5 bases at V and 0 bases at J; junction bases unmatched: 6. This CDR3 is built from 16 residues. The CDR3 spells CASSPGQAANTGELFF. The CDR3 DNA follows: TGTGCCAGCAGCCCAGGACAGGCGGCGAACACCGGGGAGCTGTTTTTT.

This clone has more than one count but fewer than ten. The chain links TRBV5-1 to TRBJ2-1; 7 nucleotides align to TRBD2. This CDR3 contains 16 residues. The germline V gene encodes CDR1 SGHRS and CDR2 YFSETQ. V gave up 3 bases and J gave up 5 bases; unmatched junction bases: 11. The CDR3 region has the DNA TGCGCCAGCAGCTCACCCTGGCGGGAGCGGCACAATGAGCAGTTCTTC. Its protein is CASSSPWRERHNEQFF.

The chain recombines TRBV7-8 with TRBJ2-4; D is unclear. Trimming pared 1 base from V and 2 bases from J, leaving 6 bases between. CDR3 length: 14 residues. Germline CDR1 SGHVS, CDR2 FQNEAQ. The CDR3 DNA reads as TGTGCCAGCAGCTTAGGTCAGACCAAAAACATTCAGTACTTC. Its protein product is CASSLGQTKNIQYF. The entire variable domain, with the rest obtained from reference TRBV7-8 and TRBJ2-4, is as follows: GAGVSQSPRYKVAKRGQDVALRCDPISGHVSLFWYQQALGQGPEFLTYFQNEAQLDKSGLPSDRFFAERPEGSVSTLKIQRTQQEDSAVYLCASSLGQTKNIQYFGAGTRLSVL.

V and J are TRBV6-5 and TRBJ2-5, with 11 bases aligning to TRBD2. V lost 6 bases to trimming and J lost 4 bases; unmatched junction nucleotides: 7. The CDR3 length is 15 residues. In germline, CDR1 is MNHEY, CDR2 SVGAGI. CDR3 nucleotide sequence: TGTGCCAGCAGCGAGACTAGCGGGATTGCAGAGACCCAGTACTTC. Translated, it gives CASSETSGIAETQYF.

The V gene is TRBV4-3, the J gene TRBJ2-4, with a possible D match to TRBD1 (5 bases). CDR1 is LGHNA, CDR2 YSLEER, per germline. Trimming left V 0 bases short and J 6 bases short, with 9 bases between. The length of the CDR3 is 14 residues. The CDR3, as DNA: TGCGCCAGCAGCCAAGATGTTCAGGGAAACATTCAGTACTTC. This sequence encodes CASSQDVQGNIQYF.

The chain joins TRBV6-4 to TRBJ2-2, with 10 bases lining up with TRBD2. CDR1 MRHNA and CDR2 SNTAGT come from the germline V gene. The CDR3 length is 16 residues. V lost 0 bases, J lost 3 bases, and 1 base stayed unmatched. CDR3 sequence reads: CASSDSGTSDTGELFF. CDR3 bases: TGTGCCAGCAGTGACTCCGGGACTAGCGACACCGGGGAGCTGTTTTTT.

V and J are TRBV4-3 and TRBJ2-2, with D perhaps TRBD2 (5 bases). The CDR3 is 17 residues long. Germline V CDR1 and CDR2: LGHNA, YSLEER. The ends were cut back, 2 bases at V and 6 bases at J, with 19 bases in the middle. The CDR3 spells CASSQRGSATYAGELFF. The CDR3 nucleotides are TGCGCCAGCAGCCAAAGAGGGTCGGCTACTTACGCCGGGGAGCTGTTTTTT.

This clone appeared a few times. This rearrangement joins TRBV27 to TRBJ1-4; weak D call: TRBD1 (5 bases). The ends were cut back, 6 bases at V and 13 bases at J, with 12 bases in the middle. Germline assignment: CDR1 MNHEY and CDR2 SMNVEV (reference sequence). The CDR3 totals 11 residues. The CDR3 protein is CASRQGGRLFF. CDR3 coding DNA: TGTGCCAGCAGGCAGGGAGGTCGACTGTTTTTT.